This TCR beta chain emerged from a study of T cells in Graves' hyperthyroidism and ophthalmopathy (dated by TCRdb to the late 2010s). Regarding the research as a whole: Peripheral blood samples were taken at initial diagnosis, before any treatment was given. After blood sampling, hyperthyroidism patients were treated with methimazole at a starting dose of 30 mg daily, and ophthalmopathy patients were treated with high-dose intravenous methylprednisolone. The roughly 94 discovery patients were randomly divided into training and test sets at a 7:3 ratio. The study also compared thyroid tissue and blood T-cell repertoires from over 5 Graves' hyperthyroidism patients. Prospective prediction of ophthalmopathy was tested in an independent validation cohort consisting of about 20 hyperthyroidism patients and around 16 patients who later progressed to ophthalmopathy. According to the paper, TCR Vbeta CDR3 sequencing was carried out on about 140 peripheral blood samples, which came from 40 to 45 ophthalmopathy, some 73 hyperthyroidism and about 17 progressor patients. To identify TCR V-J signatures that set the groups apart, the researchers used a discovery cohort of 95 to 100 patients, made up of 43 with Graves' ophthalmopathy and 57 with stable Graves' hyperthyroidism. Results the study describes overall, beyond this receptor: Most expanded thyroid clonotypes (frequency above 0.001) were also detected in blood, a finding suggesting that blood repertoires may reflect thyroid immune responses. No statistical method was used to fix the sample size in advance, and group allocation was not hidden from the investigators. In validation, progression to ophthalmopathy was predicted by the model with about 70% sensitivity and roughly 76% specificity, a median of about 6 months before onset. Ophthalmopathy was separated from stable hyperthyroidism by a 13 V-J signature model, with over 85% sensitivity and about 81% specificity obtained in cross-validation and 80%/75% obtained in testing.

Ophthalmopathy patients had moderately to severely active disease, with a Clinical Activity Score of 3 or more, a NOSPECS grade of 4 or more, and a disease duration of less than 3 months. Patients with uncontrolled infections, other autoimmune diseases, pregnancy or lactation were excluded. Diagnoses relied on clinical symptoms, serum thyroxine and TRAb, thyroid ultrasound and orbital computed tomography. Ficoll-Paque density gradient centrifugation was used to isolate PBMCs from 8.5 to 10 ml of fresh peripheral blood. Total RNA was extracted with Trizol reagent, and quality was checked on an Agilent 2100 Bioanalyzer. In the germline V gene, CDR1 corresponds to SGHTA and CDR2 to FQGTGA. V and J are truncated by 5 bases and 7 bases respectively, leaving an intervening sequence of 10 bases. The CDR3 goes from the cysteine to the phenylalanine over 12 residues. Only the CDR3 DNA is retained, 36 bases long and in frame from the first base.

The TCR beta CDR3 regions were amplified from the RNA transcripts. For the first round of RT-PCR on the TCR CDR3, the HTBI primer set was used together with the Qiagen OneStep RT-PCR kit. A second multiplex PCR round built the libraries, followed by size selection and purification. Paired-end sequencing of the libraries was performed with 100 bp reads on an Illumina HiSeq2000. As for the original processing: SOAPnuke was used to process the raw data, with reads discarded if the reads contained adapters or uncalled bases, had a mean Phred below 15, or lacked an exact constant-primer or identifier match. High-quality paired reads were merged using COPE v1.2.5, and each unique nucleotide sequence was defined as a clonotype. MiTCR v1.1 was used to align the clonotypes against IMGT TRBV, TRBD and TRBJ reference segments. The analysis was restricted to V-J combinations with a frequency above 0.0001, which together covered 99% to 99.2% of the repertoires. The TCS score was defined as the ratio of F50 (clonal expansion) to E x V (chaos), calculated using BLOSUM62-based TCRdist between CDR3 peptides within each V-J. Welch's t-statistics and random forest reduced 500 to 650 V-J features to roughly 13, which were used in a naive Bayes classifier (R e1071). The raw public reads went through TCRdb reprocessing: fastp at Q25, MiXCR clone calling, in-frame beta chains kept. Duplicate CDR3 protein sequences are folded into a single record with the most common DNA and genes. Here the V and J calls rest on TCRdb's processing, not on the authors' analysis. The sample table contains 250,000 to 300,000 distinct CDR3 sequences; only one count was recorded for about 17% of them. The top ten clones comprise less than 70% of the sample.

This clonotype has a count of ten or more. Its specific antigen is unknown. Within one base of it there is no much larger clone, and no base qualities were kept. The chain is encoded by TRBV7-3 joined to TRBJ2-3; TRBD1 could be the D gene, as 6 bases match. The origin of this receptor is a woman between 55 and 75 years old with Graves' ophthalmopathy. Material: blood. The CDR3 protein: CASSQDSYTQYF. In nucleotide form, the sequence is TGTGCCAGCAGCCAGGACAGTTATACGCAGTATTTT.